This T cell receptor (beta chain) comes out of a study of blood T cell repertoires in COVID-19. The wider study: The United States, Italy and Spain provided the acute and convalescent COVID-19 samples. T cells, B-cell-depleted T cells, or PBMCs provided the cDNA or gDNA that served as material.

Participant reports of clinical history set cohort assignment. Original methodology: By means of reference gene primer amplification, nucleated cell counts were estimated. The data were produced by immunoSEQ multiplex PCR, yet TCRdb's version contains in-frame clones alone and is incomplete. For V, J and clone size, that table is used; D and trimming come from the DNA. The table has 400,000 to 500,000 clones, over 75% seen once; the top ten hold over 1.5%. Looked up from germline, CDR1 is SGHVS and CDR2 is FNYEAQ. The CDR3 has 12 residues. J was trimmed by 9 bases and V by 3 bases; bases with no gene match: 0. This clone has a single count.

Sequencing input: PBMCs or T cells enriched from blood (not recorded which). This sequence joins TRBV7-6 and TRBJ2-1; 9 positions agree with TRBD2. The sequence was obtained from a middle-aged woman who had recovered from COVID-19. CDR3 sequence: CASSLTSGEQFF. CDR3 nucleotide sequence: TGTGCCAGCAGCTTGACTAGCGGTGAGCAGTTCTTC.